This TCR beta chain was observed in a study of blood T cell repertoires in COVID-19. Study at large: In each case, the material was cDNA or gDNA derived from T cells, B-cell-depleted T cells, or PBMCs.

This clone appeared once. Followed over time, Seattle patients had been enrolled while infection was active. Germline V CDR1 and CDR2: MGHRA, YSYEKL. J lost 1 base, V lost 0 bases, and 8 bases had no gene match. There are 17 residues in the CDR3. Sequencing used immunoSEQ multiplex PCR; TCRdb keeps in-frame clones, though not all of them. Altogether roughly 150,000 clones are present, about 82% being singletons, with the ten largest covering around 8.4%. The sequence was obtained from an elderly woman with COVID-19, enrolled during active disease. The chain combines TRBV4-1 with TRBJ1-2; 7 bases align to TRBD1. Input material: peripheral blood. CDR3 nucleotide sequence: TGCGCCAGCAGCCAAGATCCCCAGGGGGTGGGTAACTATGGCTACACCTTC. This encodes CASSQDPQGVGNYGYTF.